The following is a TCR beta chain sequence with its context. This specimen includes other DNA sequences encoding the same CDR3. Germline CDR1 reads LNHDA; CDR2 reads SQIVND (reference sequence). V lost 3 bases and J lost 0, with 6 bases in between. CDR3 length equals 14 residues. The sample comes from a study of blood T cell repertoires in COVID-19. Assay used: immunoSEQ multiplex PCR; TCRdb lists only in-frame clones, some missing. The sample holds 150,000 to 250,000 clones; 79% are singletons and the top ten take roughly 5.7%. The receptor's source is a woman between 40 and 55 years old with COVID-19, enrolled during active disease. The sample taken for sequencing was peripheral blood. The V and J genes are TRBV19 and TRBJ1-5; D gene uncertain. The CDR3: CASSIGYSNQPQHF. In DNA, the CDR3 is TGTGCCAGTAGTATCGGGTATAGCAATCAGCCCCAGCATTTT.